The present T cell receptor (beta chain) was sequenced within a study of T cell responses to AZD1222 COVID-19 vaccine. Study-wide findings and caveats: Baseline antibody screening turned up just a handful of seropositive AZD1222 recipients.

Trimming at V came to 4 bases and at J to 6 bases, leaving 5 bases not matched to a gene. The CDR3 spans 14 residues. Germline loops: CDR1 SGHDT, CDR2 YYEEEE. On this clone: The antigen remains unidentified.

Measured with immunoSEQ multiplex PCR; TCRdb has only the in-frame clones, and not every one. The sample carries 130,000 or so clones, roughly 85% recorded once. This sequence joins TRBV5-6 and TRBJ1-2; TRBD1 matches at 11 bases. The sequence was obtained from an adult who received the MenACWY meningococcal vaccine as a control. The source material was peripheral blood, sampled 28 days after the second dose of the MenACWY control vaccine. This chain's CDR3 is CASSPTDRGHGYTF. CDR3 coding DNA: TGTGCCAGCAGCCCGACGGACAGGGGGCATGGCTACACCTTC.